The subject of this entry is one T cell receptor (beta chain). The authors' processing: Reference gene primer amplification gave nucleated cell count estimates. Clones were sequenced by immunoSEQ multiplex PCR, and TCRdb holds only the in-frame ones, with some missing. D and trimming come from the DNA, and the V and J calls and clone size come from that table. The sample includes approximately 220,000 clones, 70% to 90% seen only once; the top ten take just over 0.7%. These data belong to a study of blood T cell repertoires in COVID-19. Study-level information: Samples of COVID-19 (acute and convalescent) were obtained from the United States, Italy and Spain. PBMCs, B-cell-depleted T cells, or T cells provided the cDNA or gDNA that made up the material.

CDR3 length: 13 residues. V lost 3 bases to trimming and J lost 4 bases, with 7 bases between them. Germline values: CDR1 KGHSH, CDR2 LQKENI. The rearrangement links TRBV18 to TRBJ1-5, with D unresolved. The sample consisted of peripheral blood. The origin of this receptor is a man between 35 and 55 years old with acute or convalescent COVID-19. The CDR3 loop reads CASSPAENQPQHF. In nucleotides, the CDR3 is TGTGCCAGCTCACCGGCAGAAAATCAGCCCCAGCATTTT.